These 2 T cell receptor beta chains share one sample of origin, sequenced in a study of blood T cells in healthy people across ages. Alongside a J-beta primer mix, a sample-barcoded 5' primer served in a second PCR lasting about 7 to 11 cycles. Using its own MiXCR run on the 5' RACE reads, TCRdb lists one record per CDR3 protein. In the table there are over a million distinct CDR3 sequences, roughly 24% of which are singletons. These data also formed part of another study, on T cells of mothers and their children.

Sequenced input: blood. The receptors were gathered from a girl aged 2 to 10 in good health.

The chain links TRBV7-2 to TRBJ2-5; D is perhaps TRBD2 (6 bases). This CDR3 spans 17 amino acids. CDR1 and CDR2 (germline): SGHTA, FQGNSA. V was shortened by 3 bases and J by 2 bases, with 19 bases between the two germline ends. CDR3 sequence (DNA): TGTGCCAGCAGCTTGTGGAGGGGTGACAGAAAACAAGAGACCCAGTACTTC. This translates into CASSLWRGDRKQETQYF.

V gene TRBV6-1 combines with J gene TRBJ2-4; perhaps TRBD1 as D (6 bases). Germline loops: CDR1 MNHNS, CDR2 SASEGT. This CDR3 spans 16 amino acids. Trimming took off 4 bases at V and 3 bases at J, with 16 bases between the two ends. The CDR3: CASSAGTPWGKNIQYF. The CDR3 DNA reads TGTGCCAGCAGTGCCGGGACACCTTGGGGCAAAAACATTCAGTACTTC.